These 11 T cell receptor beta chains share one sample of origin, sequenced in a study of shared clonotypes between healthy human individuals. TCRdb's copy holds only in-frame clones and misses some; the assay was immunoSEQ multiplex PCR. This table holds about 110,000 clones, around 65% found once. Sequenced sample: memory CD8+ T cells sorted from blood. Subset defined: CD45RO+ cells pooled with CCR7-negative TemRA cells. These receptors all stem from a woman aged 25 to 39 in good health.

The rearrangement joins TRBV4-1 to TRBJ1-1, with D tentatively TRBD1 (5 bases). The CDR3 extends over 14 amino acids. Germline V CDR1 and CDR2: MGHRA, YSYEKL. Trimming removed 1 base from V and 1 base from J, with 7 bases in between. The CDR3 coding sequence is TGCGCCAGCAGCCAAGTCCAGGGGAACACTGAAGCTTTCTTT. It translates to CASSQVQGNTEAFF.

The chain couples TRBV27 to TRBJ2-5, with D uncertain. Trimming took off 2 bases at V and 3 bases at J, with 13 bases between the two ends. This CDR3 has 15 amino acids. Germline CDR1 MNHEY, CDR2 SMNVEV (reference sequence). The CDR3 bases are TGTGCCAGCAGTTTAGATGGTTCCAGAAAAGAGACCCAGTACTTC. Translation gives CASSLDGSRKETQYF.

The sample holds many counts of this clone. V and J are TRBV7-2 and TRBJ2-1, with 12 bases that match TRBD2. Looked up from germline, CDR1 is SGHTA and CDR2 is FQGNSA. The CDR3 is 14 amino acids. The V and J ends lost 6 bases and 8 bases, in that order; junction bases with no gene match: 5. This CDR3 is CASRGTSGPDEQFF. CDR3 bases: TGTGCCAGCAGAGGGACTAGCGGGCCCGATGAGCAGTTCTTC.

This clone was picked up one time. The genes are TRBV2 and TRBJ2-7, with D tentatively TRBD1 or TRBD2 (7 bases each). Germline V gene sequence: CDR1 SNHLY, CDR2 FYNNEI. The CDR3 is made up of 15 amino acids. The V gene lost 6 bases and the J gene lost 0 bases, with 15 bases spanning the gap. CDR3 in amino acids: CASSDSRGGSYEQYF. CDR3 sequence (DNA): TGTGCCAGCAGCGACTCCAGGGGGGGCTCCTACGAGCAGTACTTC.

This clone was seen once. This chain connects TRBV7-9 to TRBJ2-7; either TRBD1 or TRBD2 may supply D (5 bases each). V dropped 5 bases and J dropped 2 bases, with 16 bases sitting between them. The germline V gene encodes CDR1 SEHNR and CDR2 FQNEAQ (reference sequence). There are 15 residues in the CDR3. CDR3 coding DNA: TGTGCCAGCAGCCCCTTCCGAGGGGCGGCCTACGAGCAGTACTTC. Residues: CASSPFRGAAYEQYF.

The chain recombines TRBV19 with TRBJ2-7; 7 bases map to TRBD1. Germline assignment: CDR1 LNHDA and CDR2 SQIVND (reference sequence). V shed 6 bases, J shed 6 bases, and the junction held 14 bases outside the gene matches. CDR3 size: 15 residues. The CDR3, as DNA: TGTGCCAGTAGACAAGGGGATAGGGGGCTGACCGAGCAGTACTTC. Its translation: CASRQGDRGLTEQYF.

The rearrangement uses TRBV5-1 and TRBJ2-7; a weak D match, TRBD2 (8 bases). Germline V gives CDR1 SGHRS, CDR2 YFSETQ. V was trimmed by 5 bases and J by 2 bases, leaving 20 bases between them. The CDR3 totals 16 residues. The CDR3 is CASRVLAGTDPYEQYF. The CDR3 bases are TGCGCCAGCAGAGTGTTAGCGGGGACAGATCCCTACGAGCAGTACTTC.

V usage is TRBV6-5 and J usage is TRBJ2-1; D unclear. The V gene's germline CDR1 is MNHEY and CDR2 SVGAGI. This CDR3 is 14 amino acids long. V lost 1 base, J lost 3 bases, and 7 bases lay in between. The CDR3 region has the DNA TGTGCCAGCAGTTACTACAGAGACTACAATGAGCAGTTCTTC. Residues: CASSYYRDYNEQFF.

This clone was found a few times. CDR3 sequence reads: CASSPTSREGLNTEAFF. The CDR3 DNA reads TGTGCCAGCAGTCCAACTAGCAGGGAGGGGTTGAACACTGAAGCTTTCTTT. The chain combines TRBV28 with TRBJ1-1; weak D call: TRBD1 (5 bases). Between the trimmed V and J ends, which lost 5 bases and 0 bases, there was a span of 19 bases. Germline lookup yields CDR1 MDHEN and CDR2 SYDVKM. This CDR3 spans 17 amino acids.

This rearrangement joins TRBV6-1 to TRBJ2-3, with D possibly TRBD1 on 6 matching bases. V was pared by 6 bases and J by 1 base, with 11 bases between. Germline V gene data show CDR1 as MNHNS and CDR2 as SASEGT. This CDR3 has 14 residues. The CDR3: CASSYRAGTDTQYF. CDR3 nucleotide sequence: TGTGCCAGCAGCTACAGGGCCGGCACAGATACGCAGTATTTT.

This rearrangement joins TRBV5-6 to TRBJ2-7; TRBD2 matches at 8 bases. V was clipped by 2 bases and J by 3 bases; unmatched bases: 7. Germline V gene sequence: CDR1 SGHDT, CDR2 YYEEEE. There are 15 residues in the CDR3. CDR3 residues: CASSFQAGDDYEQYF. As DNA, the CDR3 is TGTGCCAGCAGCTTTCAAGCGGGAGATGACTACGAGCAGTACTTC. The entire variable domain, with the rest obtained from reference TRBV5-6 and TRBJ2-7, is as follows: DAGVTQSPTHLIKTRGQQVTLRCSPKSGHDTVSWYQQALGQGPQFIFQYYEEEERQRGNFPDRFSGHQFPNYSSELNVNALLLGDSALYLCASSFQAGDDYEQYFGPGTRLTVT.